This TCR beta chain emerged from a study of CD8+ T cells in alopecia areata. The overall study: Patients in the treated group were given tofacitinib by mouth, 5 to 10 mg twice a day. Findings and caveats of the study: Scalp samples also yield sequences from resident alphabeta T cells of normal skin.

Concerning this clone: What it recognizes is unknown.

Deletions cut 3 bases from V and 0 bases from J, with 12 bases between. Germline V gene sequence: CDR1 SQVTM, CDR2 ANQGSEA. The CDR3 consists of 16 residues. TCR sequencing used cDNA made by reverse transcription of extracted RNA. Repertoires were generated with immunoSEQ multiplex PCR, while TCRdb's copy carries only in-frame clones and drops some. Seen here are 150,000 or so clones, 65% to 75% observed once, and the top ten hold about an eighth. This chain links TRBV29-1 with TRBJ2-6; D unclear. This TCR came from a human donor with alopecia areata. The input for sequencing was CD8+ T cells sorted from blood, taken at week 0. CDR3 bases: TGCAGCGTTGAGGACCTCAGGAGCTCTGGGGCCAACGTCCTGACTTTC. Its translation is CSVEDLRSSGANVLTF. Together with reference TRBV29-1 and TRBJ2-6, the CDR3 gives the full variable domain: SAVISQKPSRDICQRGTSLTIQCQVDSQVTMMFWYRQQPGQSLTLIATANQGSEATYESGFVIDKFPISRPNLTFSTLTVSNMSPEDSSIYLCSVEDLRSSGANVLTFGAGSRLTVL.